The rows below give T cell receptor beta chains drawn from one sample of a study of beta chain features in type 1 diabetes. Assay used: immunoSEQ multiplex PCR; TCRdb lists only in-frame clones, some missing. The sample holds about 220,000 clones, about 11% seen once. Sequencing was carried out using central memory CD4+ T cells from blood. The receptor source for this set is a man younger than 35 in good health. CDR3s include the opening cysteine and the closing phenylalanine or tryptophan. D genes are given only for firm matches. Clone size is stated in some rows and not others, as once, few, many or a class when expanded.

-	TRBV7-9	TRBJ2-7	-	CASSLNRDIHEQYF	TGTGCCAGCAGCTTAAACAGGGACATTCACGAGCAGTACTTC
-	TRBV29-1	TRBJ2-1	-	CSVETGSGEQFF	TGCAGCGTTGAAACAGGGAGCGGTGAGCAGTTCTTC
-	TRBV28	TRBJ2-6	TRBD1	CASSLRDRGAGGANVLTF	TGTGCCAGCAGTTTACGGGACAGGGGCGCCGGTGGGGCCAACGTCCTGACTTTC
-	TRBV4-2	TRBJ2-2	-	CASSQDAGTANTGELFF	TGTGCCAGCAGCCAAGATGCTGGGACGGCGAACACCGGGGAGCTGTTTTTT
-	TRBV18	TRBJ2-7	-	CASSPSRNSYEQYF	TGTGCCAGCTCACCATCTCGGAACTCCTACGAGCAGTACTTC
few	TRBV4-2	TRBJ2-3	-	CASSQAGDTDTQYF	TGTGCCAGCAGCCAAGCGGGGGACACAGATACGCAGTATTTT
-	TRBV10-3	TRBJ2-3	-	CAIRETYLSTDTQYF	TGTGCCATCCGAGAAACATACTTATCGACAGATACGCAGTATTTT
-	TRBV2	TRBJ1-5	-	CASNGQSRQPQHF	TGTGCCAGCAATGGACAGTCCAGACAGCCCCAGCATTTT
few	TRBV7-2	TRBJ2-3	-	CASSLYEDTQYF	TGTGCCAGCAGCTTATATGAGGATACGCAGTATTTT
few	TRBV7-2	TRBJ2-7	TRBD2	CASSLDSGRGYEQYF	TGTGCCAGCAGCTTAGATAGCGGGAGAGGATACGAGCAGTACTTC
-	TRBV7-9	TRBJ1-2	-	CASSLDRGFDGYTF	TGTGCCAGCAGCTTAGATCGCGGGTTTGACGGCTACACCTTC
few	TRBV14	TRBJ2-1	TRBD2	CASSQLAGGLNEQFF	TGTGCCAGCAGCCAACTAGCGGGAGGGCTCAATGAGCAGTTCTTC
-	TRBV27	TRBJ2-3	TRBD2	CASSTLAGVTQYF	TGTGCCAGCAGCACGCTAGCGGGAGTTACGCAGTATTTT
-	TRBV7-2	TRBJ2-3	TRBD1	CASSLIRTGPNTDTQYF	TGTGCCAGCAGCTTAATTAGGACAGGGCCGAACACAGATACGCAGTATTTT
few	TRBV30	TRBJ2-3	TRBD2	CAWSGGMGAGAKYTQYF	TGTGCCTGGAGTGGGGGTATGGGCGCGGGAGCTAAGTATACGCAGTATTTT
few	TRBV19	TRBJ2-1	-	CASSLYTGTGYNEQFF	TGTGCCAGTAGTTTATATACCGGGACTGGCTACAATGAGCAGTTCTTC
-	TRBV9	TRBJ2-2	TRBD2	CASSAYGRLAGGSGELFF	TGTGCCAGCAGCGCCTACGGGCGACTGGCGGGCGGGAGCGGGGAGCTGTTTTTT
few	TRBV27	TRBJ2-1	TRBD2	CASSPGQAGTRQFF	TGTGCCAGCAGTCCCGGGCAGGCCGGGACTAGGCAGTTCTTC
-	TRBV5-6	TRBJ2-1	TRBD1	CASVQTGAYEQFF	TGTGCCAGCGTCCAGACAGGGGCGTATGAGCAGTTCTTC
once	TRBV18	TRBJ1-2	TRBD1	CASSPTGDGDYGYTF	TGTGCCAGCTCACCTACAGGGGATGGGGACTATGGCTACACCTTC
few	TRBV28	TRBJ2-2	TRBD1	CASSPRQGRTGELFF	TGTGCCAGCAGTCCCCGACAGGGGAGAACCGGGGAGCTGTTTTTT
-	TRBV12-5	TRBJ2-1	TRBD1	CASGSSRTGTYNEQFF	TGTGCTAGTGGTTCTTCAAGGACAGGAACCTACAATGAGCAGTTCTTC
-	TRBV5-4	TRBJ2-3	-	CASSSRVGTGTDTQYF	TGTGCCAGCAGCTCCCGGGTAGGAACCGGAACAGATACGCAGTATTTT
few	TRBV7-7	TRBJ2-1	-	CASSSYLEDEQFF	TGTGCCAGCAGCTCGTACCTAGAGGATGAGCAGTTCTTC
-	TRBV6-4	TRBJ2-4	TRBD2	CASSAKREVLAKNIQYF	TGTGCCAGCAGTGCAAAGCGGGAGGTCCTAGCCAAAAACATTCAGTACTTC
many	TRBV5-4	TRBJ2-7	-	CASRVGGQLIYEQYF	TGTGCCAGCAGAGTGGGAGGACAGCTAATCTACGAGCAGTACTTC
-	TRBV10-3	TRBJ1-5	TRBD1	CAIDRGGQPQHF	TGTGCCATAGACAGGGGAGGTCAGCCCCAGCATTTT
-	TRBV29-1	TRBJ1-5	TRBD1	CSVAGQGDQPQHF	TGCAGCGTGGCGGGACAGGGGGATCAGCCCCAGCATTTT
-	TRBV6-6	TRBJ2-3	TRBD1	CASSSSRDRGQYF	TGTGCCAGCAGTTCGTCTAGGGACAGGGGGCAGTATTTT
-	TRBV30	TRBJ1-4	TRBD1	CAWSTDRAKTNEKLFF	TGTGCCTGGAGTACCGACAGGGCTAAAACTAATGAAAAACTGTTTTTT